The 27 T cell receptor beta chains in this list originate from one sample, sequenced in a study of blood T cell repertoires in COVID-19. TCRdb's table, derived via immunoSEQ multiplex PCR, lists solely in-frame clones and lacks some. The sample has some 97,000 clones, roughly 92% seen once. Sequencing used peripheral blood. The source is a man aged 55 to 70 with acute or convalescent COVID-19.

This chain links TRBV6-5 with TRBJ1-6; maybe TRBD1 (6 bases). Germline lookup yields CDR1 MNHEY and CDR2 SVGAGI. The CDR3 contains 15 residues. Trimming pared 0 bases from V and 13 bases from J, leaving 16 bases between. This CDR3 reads CASSYSLTGMNPLHF. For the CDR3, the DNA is TGTGCCAGCAGTTACTCCCTGACAGGAATGAATCCCCTCCACTTT.

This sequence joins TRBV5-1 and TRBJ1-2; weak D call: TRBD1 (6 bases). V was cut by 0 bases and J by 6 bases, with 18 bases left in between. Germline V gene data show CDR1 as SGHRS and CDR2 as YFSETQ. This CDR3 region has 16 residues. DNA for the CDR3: TGCGCCAGCAGCTTGGCCCTCGGCAGGGGCCGAAATGGCTACACCTTC. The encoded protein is CASSLALGRGRNGYTF. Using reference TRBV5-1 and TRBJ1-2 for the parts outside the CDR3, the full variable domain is KAGVTQTPRYLIKTRGQQVTLSCSPISGHRSVSWYQQTPGQGLQFLFEYFSETQRNKGNFPGRFSGRQFSNSRSEMNVSTLELGDSALYLCASSLALGRGRNGYTFGSGTRLTVV.

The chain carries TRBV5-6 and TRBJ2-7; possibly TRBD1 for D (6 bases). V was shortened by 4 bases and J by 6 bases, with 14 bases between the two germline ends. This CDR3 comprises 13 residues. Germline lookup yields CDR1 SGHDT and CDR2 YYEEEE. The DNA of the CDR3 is TGTGCCAGCAGCCTAGGGACATACCCCGAGCAGTACGTC. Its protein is CASSLGTYPEQYV.

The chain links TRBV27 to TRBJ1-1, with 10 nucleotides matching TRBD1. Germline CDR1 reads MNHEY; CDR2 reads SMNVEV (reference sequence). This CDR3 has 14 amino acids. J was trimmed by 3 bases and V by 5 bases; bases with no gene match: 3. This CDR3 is CASSQGQGYTEAFF. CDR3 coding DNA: TGTGCCAGCAGTCAGGGACAGGGGTACACTGAAGCTTTCTTT.

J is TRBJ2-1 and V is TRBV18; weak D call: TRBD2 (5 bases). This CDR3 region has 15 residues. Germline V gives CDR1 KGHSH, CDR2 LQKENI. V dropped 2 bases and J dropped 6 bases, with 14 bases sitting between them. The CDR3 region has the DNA TGTGCCAGCTCACCAAGGGCTAGCTGGGTCAATGAGCAGTTCTTC. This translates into CASSPRASWVNEQFF.

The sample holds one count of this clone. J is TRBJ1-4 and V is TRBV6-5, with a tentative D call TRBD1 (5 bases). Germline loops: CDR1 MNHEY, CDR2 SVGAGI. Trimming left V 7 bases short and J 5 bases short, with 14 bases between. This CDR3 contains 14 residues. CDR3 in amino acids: CASTRGGGNEKLFF. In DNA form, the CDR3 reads TGTGCCAGCACAAGGGGCGGTGGGAATGAAAAACTGTTTTTT.

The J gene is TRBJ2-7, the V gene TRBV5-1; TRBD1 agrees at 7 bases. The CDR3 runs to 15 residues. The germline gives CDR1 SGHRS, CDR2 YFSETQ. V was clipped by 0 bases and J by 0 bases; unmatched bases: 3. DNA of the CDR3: TGCGCCAGCAGCTTGGGACAGGGCAGCTCCTACGAGCAGTACGTC. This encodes CASSLGQGSSYEQYV.

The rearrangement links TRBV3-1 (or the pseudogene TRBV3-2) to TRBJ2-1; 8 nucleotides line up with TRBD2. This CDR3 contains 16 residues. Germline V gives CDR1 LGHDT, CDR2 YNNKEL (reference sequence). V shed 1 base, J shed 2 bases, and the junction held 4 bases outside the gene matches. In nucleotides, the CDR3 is TGTGCCAGCAGCCAAGCAGCGGGAGTTGCCTACAATGAGCAGTTCTTC. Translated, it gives CASSQAAGVAYNEQFF.

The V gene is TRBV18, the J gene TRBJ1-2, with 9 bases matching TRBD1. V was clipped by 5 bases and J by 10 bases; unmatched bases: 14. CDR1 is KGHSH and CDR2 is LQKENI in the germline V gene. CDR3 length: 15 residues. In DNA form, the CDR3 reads TGTGCCAGCTCATCGCTATCCGGGACAGGGTTATCCTACACCTTC. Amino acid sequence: CASSSLSGTGLSYTF.

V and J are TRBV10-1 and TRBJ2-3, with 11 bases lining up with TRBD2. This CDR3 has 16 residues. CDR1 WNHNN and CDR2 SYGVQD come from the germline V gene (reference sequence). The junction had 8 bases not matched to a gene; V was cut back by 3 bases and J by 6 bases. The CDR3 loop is CASSDLLAGARDTQYF. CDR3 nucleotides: TGCGCCAGCAGTGACCTACTAGCGGGAGCCCGGGATACGCAGTATTTT.

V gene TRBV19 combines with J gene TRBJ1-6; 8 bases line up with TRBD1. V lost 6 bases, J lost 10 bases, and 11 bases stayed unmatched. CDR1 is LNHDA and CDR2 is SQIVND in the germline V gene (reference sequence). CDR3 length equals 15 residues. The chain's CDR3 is CASSSTGGGESPLHF. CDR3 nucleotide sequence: TGTGCCAGTAGCAGCACAGGGGGGGGTGAATCACCCCTCCACTTT.

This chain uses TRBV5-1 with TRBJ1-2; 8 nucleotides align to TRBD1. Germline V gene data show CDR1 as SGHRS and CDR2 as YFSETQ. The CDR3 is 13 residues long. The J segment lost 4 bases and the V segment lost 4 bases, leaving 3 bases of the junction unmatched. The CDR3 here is CASSLGQVYGYTF. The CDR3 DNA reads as TGCGCCAGCAGCCTGGGACAGGTCTATGGCTACACCTTC.

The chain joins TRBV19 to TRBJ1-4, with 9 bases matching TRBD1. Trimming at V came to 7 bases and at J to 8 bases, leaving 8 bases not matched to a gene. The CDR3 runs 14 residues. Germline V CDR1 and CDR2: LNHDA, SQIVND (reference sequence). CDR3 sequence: CASTSQGAEEKLFF. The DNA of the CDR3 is TGTGCCAGTACTTCACAGGGGGCGGAAGAAAAACTGTTTTTT.

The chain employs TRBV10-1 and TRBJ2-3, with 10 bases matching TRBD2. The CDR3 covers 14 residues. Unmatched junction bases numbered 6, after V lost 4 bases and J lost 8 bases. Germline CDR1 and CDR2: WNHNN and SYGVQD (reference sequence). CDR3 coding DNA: TGCGCCAGCAGTGGAGCGGGAGGGCCGGGTACGCAGTATTTT. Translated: CASSGAGGPGTQYF.

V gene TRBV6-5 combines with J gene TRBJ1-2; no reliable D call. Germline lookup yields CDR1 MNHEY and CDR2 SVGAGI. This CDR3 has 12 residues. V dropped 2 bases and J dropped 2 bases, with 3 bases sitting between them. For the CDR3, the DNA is TGTGCCAGCAGTTACCCGAACTATGGCTACACCTTC. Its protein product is CASSYPNYGYTF.

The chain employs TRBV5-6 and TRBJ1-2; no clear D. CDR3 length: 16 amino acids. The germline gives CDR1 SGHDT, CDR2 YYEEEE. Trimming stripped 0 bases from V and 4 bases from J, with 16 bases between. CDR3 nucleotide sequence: TGTGCCAGCAGCTTGGTAAATACAGCACCTCTCTATGGCTACACCTTC. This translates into CASSLVNTAPLYGYTF. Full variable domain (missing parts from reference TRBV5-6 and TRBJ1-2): DAGVTQSPTHLIKTRGQQVTLRCSPKSGHDTVSWYQQALGQGPQFIFQYYEEEERQRGNFPDRFSGHQFPNYSSELNVNALLLGDSALYLCASSLVNTAPLYGYTFGSGTRLTVV.

The CDR3 DNA follows: TGTGCCAGCTCACCCCGTCAAGTGGGGACAGGGGTAAATCAGCCCCAGCATTTT. Residues: CASSPRQVGTGVNQPQHF. The V call is TRBV18, the J call TRBJ1-5; 10 bases are shared with TRBD1. The junction had 12 bases not matched to a gene; V was cut back by 3 bases and J by 4 bases. The CDR3 has 18 residues. Germline-derived CDR1 and CDR2 are KGHSH and LQKENI.

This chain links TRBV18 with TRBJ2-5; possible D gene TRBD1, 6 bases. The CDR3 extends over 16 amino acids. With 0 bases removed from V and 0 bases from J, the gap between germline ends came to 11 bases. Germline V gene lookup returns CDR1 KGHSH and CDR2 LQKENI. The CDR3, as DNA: TGTGCCAGCTCACCACCGCAGGGGCCGTACCAAGAGACCCAGTACTTC. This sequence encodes CASSPPQGPYQETQYF.

Here the CDR3 DNA reads TGTGCCAGCAGCCCCGGGACTAGCGGGAAGAATGAGCAGTTCTTC. Translated, it gives CASSPGTSGKNEQFF. The V call is TRBV7-3, the J call TRBJ2-1; 13 bases line up with TRBD2. The CDR3 sequence is 15 residues long. With 5 bases clipped from V and 7 bases from J, the junction kept 5 bases outside the gene matches. Germline CDR1 reads SGHTA; CDR2 reads FQGTGA. Filled out from reference TRBV7-3 and TRBJ2-1, the complete variable domain reads GAGVSQTPSNKVTEKGKYVELRCDPISGHTALYWYRQSLGQGPEFLIYFQGTGAADDSGLPNDRFFAVRPEGSVSTLKIQRTERGDSAVYLCASSPGTSGKNEQFFGPGTRLTVL.

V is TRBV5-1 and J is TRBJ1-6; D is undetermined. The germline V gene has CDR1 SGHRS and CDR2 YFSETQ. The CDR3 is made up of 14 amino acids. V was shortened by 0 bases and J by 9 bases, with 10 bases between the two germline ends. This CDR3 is CASSLGEDSSPLHF. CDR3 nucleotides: TGCGCCAGCAGCTTGGGAGAGGATAGTTCACCCCTCCACTTT.

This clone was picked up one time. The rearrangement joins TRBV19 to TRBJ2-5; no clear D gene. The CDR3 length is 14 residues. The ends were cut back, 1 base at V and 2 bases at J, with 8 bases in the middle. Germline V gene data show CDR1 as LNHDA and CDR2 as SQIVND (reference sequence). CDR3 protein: CASSIGHNQETQYF. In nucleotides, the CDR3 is TGTGCCAGTAGTATAGGACACAATCAAGAGACCCAGTACTTC.

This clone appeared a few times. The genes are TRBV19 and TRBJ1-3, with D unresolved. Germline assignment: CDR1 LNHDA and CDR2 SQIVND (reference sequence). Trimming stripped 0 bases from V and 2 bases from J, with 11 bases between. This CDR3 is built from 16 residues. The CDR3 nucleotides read TGTGCCAGTAGTATAGATCTTCCCCGGGCTGGAAACACCATATATTTT. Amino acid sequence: CASSIDLPRAGNTIYF.

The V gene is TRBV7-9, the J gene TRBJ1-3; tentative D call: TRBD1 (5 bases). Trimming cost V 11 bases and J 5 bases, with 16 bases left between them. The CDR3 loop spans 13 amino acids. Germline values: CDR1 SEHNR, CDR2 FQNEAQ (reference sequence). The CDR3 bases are TGTGCCGGCGCTATCGGGGGAAGAAACACCATATATTTT. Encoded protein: CAGAIGGRNTIYF.

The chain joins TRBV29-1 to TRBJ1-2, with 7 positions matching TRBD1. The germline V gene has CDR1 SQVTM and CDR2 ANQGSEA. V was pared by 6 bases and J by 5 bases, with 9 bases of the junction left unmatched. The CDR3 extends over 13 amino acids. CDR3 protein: CSVAQGDGYGYTF. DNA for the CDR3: TGCAGCGTCGCCCAGGGGGACGGGTATGGCTACACCTTC.

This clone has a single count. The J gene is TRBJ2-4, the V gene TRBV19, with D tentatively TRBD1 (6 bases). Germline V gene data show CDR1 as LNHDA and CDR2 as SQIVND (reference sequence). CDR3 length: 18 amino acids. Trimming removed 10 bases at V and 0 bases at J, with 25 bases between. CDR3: CATGGEGVLTGAKNIQYF. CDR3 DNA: TGTGCCACCGGAGGCGAGGGGGTTTTGACGGGAGCCAAAAACATTCAGTACTTC.

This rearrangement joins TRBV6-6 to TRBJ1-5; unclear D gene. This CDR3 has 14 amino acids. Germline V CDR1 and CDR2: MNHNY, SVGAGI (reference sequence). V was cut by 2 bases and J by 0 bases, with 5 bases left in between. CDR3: CASSYISSNQPQHF. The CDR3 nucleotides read TGTGCCAGCAGTTACATCAGTAGCAATCAGCCCCAGCATTTT.

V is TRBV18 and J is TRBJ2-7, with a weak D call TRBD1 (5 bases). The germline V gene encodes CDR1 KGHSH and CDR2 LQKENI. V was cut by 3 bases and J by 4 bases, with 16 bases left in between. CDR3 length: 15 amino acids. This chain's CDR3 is CASSPQGPGLYEQYV. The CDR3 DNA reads TGTGCCAGCTCACCTCAGGGCCCGGGTTTGTACGAGCAGTACGTC.